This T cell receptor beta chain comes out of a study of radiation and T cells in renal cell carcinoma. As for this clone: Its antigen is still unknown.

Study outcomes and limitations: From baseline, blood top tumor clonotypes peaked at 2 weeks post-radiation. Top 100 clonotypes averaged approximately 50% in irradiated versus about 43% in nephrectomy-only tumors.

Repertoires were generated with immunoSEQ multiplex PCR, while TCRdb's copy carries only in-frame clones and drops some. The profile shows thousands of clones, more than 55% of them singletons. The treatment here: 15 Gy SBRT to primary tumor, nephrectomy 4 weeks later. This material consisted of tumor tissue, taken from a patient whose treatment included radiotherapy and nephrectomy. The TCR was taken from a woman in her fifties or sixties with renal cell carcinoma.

CDR3 sequence reads: CASSFGQGYEQYF. CDR3 in DNA: TGTGCCAGCAGTTTCGGACAGGGCTACGAGCAGTACTTC. The genes are TRBV27 and TRBJ2-7; 8 nucleotides match TRBD1. The germline gives CDR1 MNHEY, CDR2 SMNVEV (reference sequence). The CDR3 runs to 13 residues. The junction had 1 base not matched to a gene; V was cut back by 3 bases and J by 3 bases.